This is a list of T cell receptor beta chains from one sample in a study of response to subunit inactivated influenza vaccine. One entry per CDR3 protein, called by TCRdb with MiXCR from the RT-PCR reads. The table has around 190,000 distinct CDR3 sequences, roughly 8.7% seen once. Sequenced here: non-naive T cells sorted from PBMCs, sampled on the day of vaccination. The source is a man between 45 and 60 years old who received an inactivated influenza vaccine. Each CDR3 is given with its conserved first and last residue. A D gene is named only where the DNA matches it firmly. Size is omitted from some rows. Given values are once, few, many or a class for expanded clones.

NA | few | TRBJ1-1 | TRBV5-1 | CASSKQGRSNTEAFF | TGCGCCAGCAGCAAACAGGGAAGGTCGAACACTGAAGCTTTCTTT
TRBD1 | few | TRBJ2-2 | TRBV3-1 | CASSLRQGPGGELFF | TGTGCCAGCAGCCTCCGACAGGGACCGGGCGGGGAGCTGTTTTTT
NA | few | TRBJ2-3 | TRBV5-1 | CASKGDRTDTQYF | TGCGCCAGCAAGGGGGACCGCACAGATACGCAGTATTTT
NA | NA | TRBJ2-3 | TRBV7-9 | CASNPMGDTQYF | TGTGCCAGCAACCCAATGGGTGATACGCAGTATTTT
TRBD1 | NA | TRBJ1-2 | TRBV7-8 | CASSLLGTAINYGYTF | TGTGCCAGCAGCCTCCTTGGGACAGCGATTAACTATGGCTACACCTTC
NA | NA | TRBJ1-1 | TRBV20-1 | CSARDPGKEAFF | TGCAGTGCTAGAGATCCGGGGAAGGAAGCTTTCTTT
TRBD1 | many | TRBJ1-1 | TRBV18 | CASSPNDRGIEAFF | TGTGCCAGCTCACCTAACGACAGGGGGATTGAAGCTTTCTTT
TRBD2 | medium-sized | TRBJ2-3 | TRBV3-1 | CASSQDSHFRRSGVTDTQYF | TGTGCCAGCAGCCAAGATTCCCATTTTCGCCGGAGCGGGGTCACAGATACGCAGTATTTT
NA | NA | TRBJ1-2 | TRBV14 | CASSQDLPGGSGHGYTF | TGTGCCAGCAGCCAAGACCTACCTGGGGGCTCCGGTCATGGCTACACCTTC
NA | many | TRBJ2-3 | TRBV27 | CASSLLRADTQYF | TGTGCCAGCAGTTTACTCCGGGCAGATACGCAGTATTTT
NA | NA | TRBJ2-3 | TRBV5-1 | CASSPRGTPQDTQYF | TGCGCCAGCAGCCCAAGGGGGACCCCACAGGATACGCAGTATTTT
NA | NA | TRBJ2-3 | TRBV7-3 | CASSRGGSYTDTQYF | TGTGCCAGCAGCCGCGGGGGCTCCTACACAGATACGCAGTATTTT
TRBD2 | few | TRBJ2-5 | TRBV9 | CASSIGTTQETQYF | TGTGCCAGCAGCATAGGGACTACTCAAGAGACCCAGTACTTC
TRBD1 | NA | TRBJ1-1 | TRBV28 | CASSVYRGGGVSTEAFF | TGTGCCAGCAGTGTTTACAGGGGAGGTGGGGTTAGCACTGAAGCTTTCTTT
NA | few | TRBJ2-1 | TRBV6-2/TRBV6-3 | CASSYSRVNEQFF | TGTGCCAGCAGTTACTCGCGGGTTAATGAGCAGTTCTTC
TRBD2 | few | TRBJ2-3 | TRBV2 | CASSKTSGSTKDTQYF | TGTGCCAGCAGCAAGACTAGCGGGAGTACCAAAGATACGCAGTATTTT
NA | NA | TRBJ2-2 | TRBV7-9 | CASSFPTGELFF | TGTGCCAGCAGCTTTCCCACCGGGGAGCTGTTTTTT
NA | many | TRBJ2-7 | TRBV28 | CASTTSGSYEQYF | TGTGCCAGCACCACGTCGGGCAGCTACGAGCAGTACTTC
TRBD2 | large | TRBJ2-1 | TRBV29-1 | CSVAGLAGEMGNEQFF | TGCAGCGTTGCGGGACTAGCGGGAGAGATGGGTAATGAGCAGTTCTTC
TRBD2 | many | TRBJ2-7 | TRBV5-1 | CASSPGLAGPRGKAYEQYF | TGCGCCAGCAGCCCAGGACTAGCGGGTCCCCGAGGGAAGGCCTACGAGCAGTACTTC
NA | NA | TRBJ2-1 | TRBV4-2 | CASSQESEGGNEQFF | TGTGCCAGCAGCCAAGAGTCGGAGGGGGGCAATGAGCAGTTCTTC
NA | few | TRBJ2-5 | TRBV9 | CASSASQTQETQYF | TGTGCCAGCAGCGCCTCCCAAACACAAGAGACCCAGTACTTC
NA | NA | TRBJ2-5 | TRBV20-1 | CSAVEGSQETQYF | TGCAGTGCTGTGGAGGGGTCACAAGAGACCCAGTACTTC
NA | NA | TRBJ2-1 | TRBV7-2 | CASSLGGGGWSEQFF | TGTGCCAGCAGCTTAGGCGGGGGCGGGTGGAGTGAGCAGTTCTTC
NA | NA | TRBJ1-6 | TRBV20-1 | CSALPVTGYRSPLHF | TGCAGTGCCCTTCCAGTCACAGGGTATCGTTCACCCCTCCACTTT
NA | few | TRBJ1-6 | TRBV6-1 | CASRTTVLIWNSPLHF | TGTGCCAGCAGAACTACCGTCTTGATATGGAATTCACCCCTCCACTTT
NA | NA | TRBJ2-7 | TRBV6-6 | CASVRDESYEQYF | TGTGCCAGTGTCCGGGACGAAAGCTACGAGCAGTACTTC
NA | NA | TRBJ2-7 | TRBV27 | CASSAFGGYEQYF | TGTGCCAGCAGTGCCTTCGGGGGCTACGAGCAGTACTTC
NA | many | TRBJ2-7 | TRBV12-3/TRBV12-4 | CASSLVGPSYEQYF | TGTGCCAGCAGTTTAGTAGGGCCCTCCTACGAGCAGTACTTC
NA | many | TRBJ1-5 | TRBV28 | CASSFPQQVYSNQPQHF | TGTGCCAGCAGTTTTCCCCAACAAGTCTATAGCAATCAGCCCCAGCATTTT
NA | NA | TRBJ2-1 | TRBV7-3 | CASSLTGAGLPYNEQFF | TGTGCCAGCAGCTTAACGGGGGCGGGACTACCCTACAATGAGCAGTTCTTC
TRBD2 | NA | TRBJ2-1 | TRBV30 | CAWSVRASGLLWQFF | TGTGCCTGGAGTGTAAGGGCTAGCGGCCTACTGTGGCAGTTCTTC
NA | NA | TRBJ1-1 | TRBV6-5 | CASGQLGSEAFF | TGTGCCAGCGGGCAATTGGGGAGCGAAGCTTTCTTT
TRBD2 | many | TRBJ2-7 | TRBV11-2 | CASSATTSGSYEQYF | TGTGCCAGCAGCGCTACGACTAGCGGGAGCTACGAGCAGTACTTC
TRBD1 | NA | TRBJ2-5 | TRBV19 | CASSTGTATTQYF | TGTGCCAGTAGTACCGGGACAGCGACAACCCAGTACTTC
TRBD1 | many | TRBJ1-1 | TRBV4-3 | CASSRMTGGTTEAFF | TGCGCCAGCAGCCGGATGACAGGGGGCACGACTGAAGCTTTCTTT
NA | many | TRBJ2-5 | TRBV12-3/TRBV12-4 | CASSLVPGPYQETQYF | TGTGCCAGCAGTTTAGTACCAGGGCCCTACCAAGAGACCCAGTACTTC
NA | few | TRBJ2-1 | TRBV20-1 | CSARDWQGNSYNEQFF | TGCAGTGCTAGAGATTGGCAGGGGAACTCCTACAATGAGCAGTTCTTC
NA | NA | TRBJ1-2 | TRBV29-1 | CSARMGGRGYGYTF | TGCAGCGCCCGAATGGGGGGCCGGGGCTATGGCTACACCTTC
TRBD2 | many | TRBJ2-7 | TRBV2 | CASHGLASWEQYF | TGTGCCAGCCATGGACTAGCTTCGTGGGAGCAGTACTTC
TRBD1 | NA | TRBJ1-1 | TRBV28 | CASSWESGTENTEAFF | TGTGCCAGCAGTTGGGAGTCCGGGACAGAGAACACTGAAGCTTTCTTT
NA | NA | TRBJ2-3 | TRBV7-6 | CASSLEPSNSDTQYF | TGTGCCAGCAGCTTAGAACCTAGCAACTCAGATACGCAGTATTTT
NA | many | TRBJ1-1 | TRBV5-1 | CASSPRTANTEAFF | TGCGCCAGCAGCCCCCGGACAGCGAACACTGAAGCTTTCTTT
NA | many | TRBJ2-3 | TRBV15 | CATSRRAVDTQYF | TGTGCCACCAGCCGACGTGCTGTAGATACGCAGTATTTT
TRBD1 | NA | TRBJ2-5 | TRBV6-2/TRBV6-3 | CASSYSSPGQGRETQYF | TGTGCCAGCAGTTACTCGTCACCGGGACAGGGAAGAGAGACCCAGTACTTC
NA | few | TRBJ2-7 | TRBV6-1 | CASRTVSEAYEQYF | TGTGCCAGCAGGACGGTTAGCGAAGCCTACGAGCAGTACTTC
NA | few | TRBJ1-5 | TRBV7-8 | CASSANNQPQHF | TGTGCCAGCAGCGCCAATAATCAGCCCCAGCATTTT
NA | medium-sized | TRBJ2-1 | TRBV5-1 | CASSLELNEQFF | TGCGCCAGCAGCTTGGAACTCAATGAGCAGTTCTTC